The present TCR beta chain was sequenced within a study of beta chain features in type 1 diabetes. V shed 6 bases and J shed 0 bases, with 4 bases lying between them. There are 12 residues in the CDR3. The germline V gene encodes CDR1 SGHTA and CDR2 FQGNSA. Sorting that relied on CD45RO/CCR7/CD25/CD127/CD95/CD27 yielded CD4+ naive, central memory, regulatory and stem cell-like memory cells. Expressed TCRB transcripts were sequenced after all isolated RNA was converted to cDNA. The protocol was immunoSEQ multiplex PCR, while the TCRdb copy is restricted to in-frame clones and leaves out a portion. Among about 44,000 clones, around 50% were seen once, and the ten largest hold roughly 2%.

Sequenced sample: Tregs from blood. J is TRBJ2-3 and V is TRBV7-2; D not certain. The TCR originated in a woman between 18 and 29 years old in good health. Written as DNA, the CDR3 is TGTGCCAGCAGATCTAGCACAGATACGCAGTATTTT. Its protein product is CASRSSTDTQYF.